What follows describes a single T cell receptor (beta chain). The target antigen is unknown. CD8 cells classed as naive were CD45RO-negative and positively selected for CCR7, excluding terminally differentiated effector memory CD45RA+ cells. The data stem from a study of shared clonotypes between healthy human individuals. Germline loops: CDR1 SGDLS, CDR2 YYNGEE. V lost 1 base to trimming and J lost 1 base, with 13 bases between them. CDR3 length: 16 amino acids. The authors ran the assay at deep level. Researchers divided each subset's genomic DNA evenly across several immunoSEQ plates. TCRdb's copy holds only in-frame clones and misses some; the assay was immunoSEQ multiplex PCR. Of about 2,200,000 clones in the sample, 90% to 95% were seen once. Points from the study as a whole: Non-shared clonotypes were found to have lower generation probabilities than the clonotypes that were shared by all four of the sorted-subset donors.

Sample: naive CD8+ T cells from PBMCs. The receptor was isolated from a man aged 18 to 29 in good health. Some clones in this sample may be carry-over from other donors' samples. This chain uses TRBV9 with TRBJ2-3; D gene ambiguous. The DNA for the CDR3 is TGTGCCAGCAGCGTAACCTTAGGCGGCGGCACAGATACGCAGTATTTT. Protein: CASSVTLGGGTDTQYF.